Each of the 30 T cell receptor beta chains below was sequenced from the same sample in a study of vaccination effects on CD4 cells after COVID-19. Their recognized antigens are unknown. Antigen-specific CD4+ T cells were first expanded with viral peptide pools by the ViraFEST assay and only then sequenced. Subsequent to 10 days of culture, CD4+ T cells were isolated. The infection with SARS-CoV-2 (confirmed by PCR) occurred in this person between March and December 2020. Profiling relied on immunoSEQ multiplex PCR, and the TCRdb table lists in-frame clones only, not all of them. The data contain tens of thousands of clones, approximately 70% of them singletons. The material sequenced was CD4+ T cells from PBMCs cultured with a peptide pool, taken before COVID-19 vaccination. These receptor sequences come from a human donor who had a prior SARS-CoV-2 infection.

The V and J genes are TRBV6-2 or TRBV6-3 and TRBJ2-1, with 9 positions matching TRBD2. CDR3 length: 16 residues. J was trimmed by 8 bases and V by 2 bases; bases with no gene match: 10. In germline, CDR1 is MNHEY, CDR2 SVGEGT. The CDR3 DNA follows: TGTGCCAGCAGTTACGTGGCTAGCGGGATTGGCGATGAGCAGTTCTTC. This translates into CASSYVASGIGDEQFF.

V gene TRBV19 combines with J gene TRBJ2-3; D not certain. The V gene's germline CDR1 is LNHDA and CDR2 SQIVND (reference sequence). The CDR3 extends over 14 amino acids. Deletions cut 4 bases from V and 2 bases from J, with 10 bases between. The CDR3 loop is CASSTATDTDTQYF. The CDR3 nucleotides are TGTGCCAGTAGTACCGCGACCGACACAGATACGCAGTATTTT.

DNA for the CDR3: TGTGCCACCAGTCGGGACAGGGGGACGCACGAAGAGACCCAGTACTTC. Amino acids: CATSRDRGTHEETQYF. This sequence joins TRBV24-1 and TRBJ2-5, with TRBD1 matching 11 bases. The CDR3 is made up of 16 amino acids. From germline, CDR1 is KGHDR and CDR2 SFDVKD. The trim removed 6 bases at V and 3 bases at J, leaving 8 bases unmatched.

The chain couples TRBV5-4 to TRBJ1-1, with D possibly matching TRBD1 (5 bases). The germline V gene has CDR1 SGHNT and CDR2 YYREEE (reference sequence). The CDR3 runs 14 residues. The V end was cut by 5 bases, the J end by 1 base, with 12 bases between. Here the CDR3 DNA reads TGTGCCAGCAGTCCCGAGACAGAGAACACTGAAGCTTTCTTT. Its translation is CASSPETENTEAFF. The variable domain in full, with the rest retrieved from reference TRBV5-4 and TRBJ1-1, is ETGVTQSPTHLIKTRGQQVTLRCSSQSGHNTVSWYQQALGQGPQFIFQYYREEENGRGNFPPRFSGLQFPNYSSELNVNALELDDSALYLCASSPETENTEAFFGQGTRLTVV.

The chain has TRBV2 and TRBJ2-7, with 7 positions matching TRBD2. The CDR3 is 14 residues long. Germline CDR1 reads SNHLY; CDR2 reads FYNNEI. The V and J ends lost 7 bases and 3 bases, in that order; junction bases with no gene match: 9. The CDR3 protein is CASTAGTGGYEQYF. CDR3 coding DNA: TGTGCCAGCACCGCGGGGACGGGGGGCTACGAGCAGTACTTC.

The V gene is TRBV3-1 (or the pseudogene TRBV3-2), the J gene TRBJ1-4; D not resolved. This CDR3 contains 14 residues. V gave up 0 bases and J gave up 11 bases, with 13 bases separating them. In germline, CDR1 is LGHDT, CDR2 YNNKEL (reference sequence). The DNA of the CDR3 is TGTGCCAGCAGCCAAGAACCCCAGACTTGGAAACTGTTTTTT. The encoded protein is CASSQEPQTWKLFF.

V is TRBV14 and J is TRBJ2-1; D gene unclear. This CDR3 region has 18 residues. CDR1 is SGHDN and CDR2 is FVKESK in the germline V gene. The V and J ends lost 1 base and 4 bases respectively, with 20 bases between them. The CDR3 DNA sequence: TGTGCCAGCAGCCAAGTTGCCGGTTCCAAGCAACCATACAATGAGCAGTTCTTC. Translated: CASSQVAGSKQPYNEQFF.

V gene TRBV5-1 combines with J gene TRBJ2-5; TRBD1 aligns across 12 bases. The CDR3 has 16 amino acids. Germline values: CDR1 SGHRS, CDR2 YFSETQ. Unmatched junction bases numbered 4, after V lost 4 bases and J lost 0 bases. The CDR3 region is CASSPGTGGYQETQYF. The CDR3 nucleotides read TGCGCCAGCAGCCCGGGGACAGGGGGCTACCAAGAGACCCAGTACTTC.

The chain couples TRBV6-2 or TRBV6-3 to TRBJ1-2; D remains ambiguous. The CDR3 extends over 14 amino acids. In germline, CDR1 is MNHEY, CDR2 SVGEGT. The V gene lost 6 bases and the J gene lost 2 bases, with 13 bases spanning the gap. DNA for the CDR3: TGTGCCAGCAGCAAAGGATCTGGCAACTATGGCTACACCTTC. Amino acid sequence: CASSKGSGNYGYTF.

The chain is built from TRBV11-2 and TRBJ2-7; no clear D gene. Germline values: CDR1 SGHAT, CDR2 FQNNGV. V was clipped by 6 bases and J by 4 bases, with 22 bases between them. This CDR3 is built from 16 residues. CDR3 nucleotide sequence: TGTGCCAGCAGACCCCTTTCCTACCGACCGTCGTACGAGCAGTACTTC. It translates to CASRPLSYRPSYEQYF. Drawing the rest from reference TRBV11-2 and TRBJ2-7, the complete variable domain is EAGVAQSPRYKIIEKRQSVAFWCNPISGHATLYWYQQILGQGPKLLIQFQNNGVVDDSQLPKDRFSAERLKGVDSTLKIQPAKLEDSAVYLCASRPLSYRPSYEQYFGPGTRLTVT.

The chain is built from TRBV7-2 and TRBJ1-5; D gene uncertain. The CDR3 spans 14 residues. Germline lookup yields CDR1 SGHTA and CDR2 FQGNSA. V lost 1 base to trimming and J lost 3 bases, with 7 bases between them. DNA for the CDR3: TGTGCCAGCAGCTTAGTGGTCAACAATCAGCCCCAGCATTTT. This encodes CASSLVVNNQPQHF.

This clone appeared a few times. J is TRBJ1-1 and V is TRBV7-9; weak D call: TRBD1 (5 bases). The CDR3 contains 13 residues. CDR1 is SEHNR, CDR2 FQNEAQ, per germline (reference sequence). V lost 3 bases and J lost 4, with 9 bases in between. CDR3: CASSLKGSTEAFF. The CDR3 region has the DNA TGTGCCAGCAGCTTGAAGGGGAGCACTGAAGCTTTCTTT.

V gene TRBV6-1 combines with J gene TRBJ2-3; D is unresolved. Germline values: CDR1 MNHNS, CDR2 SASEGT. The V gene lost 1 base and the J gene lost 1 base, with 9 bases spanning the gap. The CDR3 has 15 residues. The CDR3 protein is CASSEVDRRTDTQYF. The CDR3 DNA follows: TGTGCCAGCAGTGAAGTTGATAGACGCACAGATACGCAGTATTTT.

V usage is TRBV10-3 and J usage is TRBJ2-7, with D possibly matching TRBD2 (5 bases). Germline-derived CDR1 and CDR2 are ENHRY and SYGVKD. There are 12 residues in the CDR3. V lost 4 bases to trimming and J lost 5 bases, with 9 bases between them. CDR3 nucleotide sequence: TGTGCCATCAGTGTGACGGGGAACGAGCAGTACTTC. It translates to CAISVTGNEQYF.

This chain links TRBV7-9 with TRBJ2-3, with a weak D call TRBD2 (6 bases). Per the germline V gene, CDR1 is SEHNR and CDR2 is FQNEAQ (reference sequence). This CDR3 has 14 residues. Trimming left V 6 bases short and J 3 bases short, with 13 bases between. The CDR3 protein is CASREWRATDTQYF. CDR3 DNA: TGTGCCAGCAGAGAATGGAGGGCAACAGATACGCAGTATTTT.

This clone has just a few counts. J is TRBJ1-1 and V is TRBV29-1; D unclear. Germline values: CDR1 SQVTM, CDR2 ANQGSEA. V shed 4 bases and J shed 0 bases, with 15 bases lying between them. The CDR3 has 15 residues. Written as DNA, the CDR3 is TGCAGCGTTGGGCTCCTAGCCCCTATGAACACTGAAGCTTTCTTT. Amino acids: CSVGLLAPMNTEAFF.

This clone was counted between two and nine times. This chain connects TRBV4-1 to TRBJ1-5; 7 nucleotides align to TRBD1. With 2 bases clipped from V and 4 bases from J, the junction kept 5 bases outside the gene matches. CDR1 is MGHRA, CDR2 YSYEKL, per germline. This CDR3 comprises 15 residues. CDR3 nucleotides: TGCGCCAGCAGCCAACCTCAGGGGGGGAATCAGCCCCAGCATTTT. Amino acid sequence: CASSQPQGGNQPQHF.

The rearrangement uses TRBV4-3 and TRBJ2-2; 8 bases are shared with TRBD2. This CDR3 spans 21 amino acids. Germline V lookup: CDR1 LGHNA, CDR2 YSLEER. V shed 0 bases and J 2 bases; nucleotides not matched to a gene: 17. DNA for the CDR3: TGCGCCAGCAGCCAAGATCTCCCGAATGGTGGACTAGCTACTAACACCGGGGAGCTGTTTTTT. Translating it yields CASSQDLPNGGLATNTGELFF.

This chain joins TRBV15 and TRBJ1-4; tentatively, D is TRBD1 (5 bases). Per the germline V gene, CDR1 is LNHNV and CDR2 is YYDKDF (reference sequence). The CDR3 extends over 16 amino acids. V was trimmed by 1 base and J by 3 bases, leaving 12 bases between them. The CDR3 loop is CATSRGQTVSNEKLFF. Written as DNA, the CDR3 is TGTGCCACCAGCAGAGGCCAGACAGTTTCTAATGAAAAACTGTTTTTT.

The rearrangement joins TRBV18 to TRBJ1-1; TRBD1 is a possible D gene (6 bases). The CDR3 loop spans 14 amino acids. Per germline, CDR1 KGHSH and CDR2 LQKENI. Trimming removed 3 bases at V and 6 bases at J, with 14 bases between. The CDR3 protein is CASSPRTAYPEAFF. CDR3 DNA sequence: TGTGCCAGCTCACCTAGGACAGCTTATCCTGAAGCTTTCTTT.

The CDR3 region has the DNA TGTGCCATCAACGGGGGAGCTAGCACAGATACGCAGTATTTT. Amino acid sequence: CAINGGASTDTQYF. The chain couples TRBV6-5 to TRBJ2-3; possible D gene TRBD2, 6 bases. V was clipped by 10 bases and J by 0 bases, with 14 bases between them. The germline V gene has CDR1 MNHEY and CDR2 SVGAGI. This CDR3 region has 14 residues.

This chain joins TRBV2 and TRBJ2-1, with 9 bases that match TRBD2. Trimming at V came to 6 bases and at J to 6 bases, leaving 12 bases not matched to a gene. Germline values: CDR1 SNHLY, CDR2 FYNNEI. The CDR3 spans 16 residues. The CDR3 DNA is TGTGCCAGCAGCTTAGGGATCGATAGCGGGAGCAATGAGCAGTTCTTC. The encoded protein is CASSLGIDSGSNEQFF.

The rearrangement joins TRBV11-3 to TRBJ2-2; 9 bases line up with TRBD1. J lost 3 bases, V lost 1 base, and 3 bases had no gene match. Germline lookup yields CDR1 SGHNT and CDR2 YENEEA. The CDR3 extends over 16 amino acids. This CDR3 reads CASSLAGQGYTGELFF. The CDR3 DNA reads TGTGCCAGCAGCTTAGCCGGACAGGGGTACACCGGGGAGCTGTTTTTT.

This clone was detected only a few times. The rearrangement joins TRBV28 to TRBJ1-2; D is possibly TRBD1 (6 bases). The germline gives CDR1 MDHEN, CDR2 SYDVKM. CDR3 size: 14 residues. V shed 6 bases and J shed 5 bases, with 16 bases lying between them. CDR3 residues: CASSRVSGAYGYTF. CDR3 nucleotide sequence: TGTGCCAGCAGCCGCGTATCAGGGGCATATGGCTACACCTTC.

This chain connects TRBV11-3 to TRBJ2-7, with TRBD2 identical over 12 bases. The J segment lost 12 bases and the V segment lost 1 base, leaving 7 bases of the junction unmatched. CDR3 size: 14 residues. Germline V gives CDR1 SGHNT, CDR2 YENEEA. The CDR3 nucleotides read TGTGCCAGCAGCTTAGTAGCGACTAGCGGGAGCAGGTACTTC. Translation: CASSLVATSGSRYF.

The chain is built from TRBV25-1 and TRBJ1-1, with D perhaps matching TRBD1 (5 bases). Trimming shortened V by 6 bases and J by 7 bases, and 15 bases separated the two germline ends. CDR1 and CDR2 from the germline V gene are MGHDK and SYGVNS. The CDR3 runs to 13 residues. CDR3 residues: CASRNTGGGEAFF. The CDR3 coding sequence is TGTGCCAGCAGAAACACCGGGGGGGGTGAAGCTTTCTTT.

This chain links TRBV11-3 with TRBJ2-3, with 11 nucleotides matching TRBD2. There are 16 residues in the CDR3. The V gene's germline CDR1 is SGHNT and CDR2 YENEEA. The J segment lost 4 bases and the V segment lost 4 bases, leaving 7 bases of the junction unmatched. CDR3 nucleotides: TGTGCCAGCAGCTCTCCTCTAGCGGGGGGTCCAGATACGCAGTATTTT. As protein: CASSSPLAGGPDTQYF.

CDR3 in DNA: TGTGCCACCAGCAGAGATAGGCCGGAAGGCGGGGAGCTGTTTTTT. It is translated as CATSRDRPEGGELFF. The chain carries TRBV15 and TRBJ2-2; no definite D call. Germline assignment: CDR1 LNHNV and CDR2 YYDKDF (reference sequence). V gave up 0 bases and J gave up 7 bases, with 12 bases separating them. This CDR3 comprises 15 residues.

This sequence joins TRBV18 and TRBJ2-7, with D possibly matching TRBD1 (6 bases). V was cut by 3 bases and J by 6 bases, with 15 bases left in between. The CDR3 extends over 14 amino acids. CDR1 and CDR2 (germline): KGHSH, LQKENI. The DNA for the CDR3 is TGTGCCAGCTCACCGGCGGCACAGGGCGGCGAGCAGTACTTC. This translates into CASSPAAQGGEQYF.

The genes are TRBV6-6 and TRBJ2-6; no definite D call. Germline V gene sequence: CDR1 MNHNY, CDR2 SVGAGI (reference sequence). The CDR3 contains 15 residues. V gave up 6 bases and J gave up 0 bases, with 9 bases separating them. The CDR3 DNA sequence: TGTGCCAGCAGGGGCGGTGGCTCTGGGGCCAACGTCCTGACTTTC. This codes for CASRGGGSGANVLTF.